The sample holds a few counts of the clone carrying this T cell receptor beta chain. Per the original methods: Reference gene primer amplification gave estimated nucleated cell counts. Assay: immunoSEQ multiplex PCR; the TCRdb copy retains only in-frame clones and omits some. V, J and clone size derive from that table, while D and trimming were established from the DNA sequence. The sample records 200,000 to 300,000 clones, approximately 90% being singletons. The data were obtained in a study of blood T cell repertoires in COVID-19. Study information: Collection of acute and convalescent COVID-19 samples took place in the United States, Italy and Spain. T cells, B-cell-depleted T cells, or PBMCs provided the cDNA or gDNA that served as material.

The CDR3 length is 13 residues. V gave up 0 bases and J gave up 8 bases, with 10 bases separating them. CDR1 is GTSNPN and CDR2 is SVGIG in the germline V gene (reference sequence). This chain links TRBV30 with TRBJ1-4; D remains unclear. This TCR was recovered from a woman aged 40 to 55 with acute or convalescent COVID-19. Source material: peripheral blood. The CDR3 region is CAWSVQTVEKLFF. For the CDR3, the DNA is TGTGCCTGGAGTGTACAGACCGTGGAAAAACTGTTTTTT. The full variable domain, rest sourced from reference TRBV30 and TRBJ1-4, is SQTIHQWPATLVQPVGSPLSLECTVEGTSNPNLYWYRQAAGRGLQLLFYSVGIGQISSEVPQNLSASRPQDRQFILSSKKLLLSDSGFYLCAWSVQTVEKLFFGSGTQLSVL.